What follows are 19 T cell receptor beta chains derived from one specimen sequenced in a study of blood T cell repertoires in COVID-19. Only in-frame clones appear in the TCRdb table, and some are missing; sequencing was by immunoSEQ multiplex PCR. The data hold 300,000 to 350,000 clones, with around 87% observed a single time. The sequenced sample consisted of peripheral blood. The receptor source for this set is a man between 18 and 35 years old with active or convalescent COVID-19.

The chain recombines TRBV5-4 with TRBJ2-7; 7 bases align to TRBD2. The CDR3 runs 14 residues. The junction had 4 bases not matched to a gene; V was cut back by 0 bases and J by 4 bases. CDR1 and CDR2 (germline): SGHNT, YYREEE (reference sequence). The CDR3 loop is CASSLGLAKYEQYF. Written as DNA, the CDR3 is TGTGCCAGCAGCTTGGGACTAGCCAAATACGAGCAGTACTTC.

The chain combines TRBV24-1 with TRBJ2-1; 7 bases map to TRBD1. Germline loops: CDR1 KGHDR, CDR2 SFDVKD. V shed 2 bases, J shed 6 bases, and the junction held 15 bases outside the gene matches. The CDR3 contains 18 residues. This CDR3 is CATSDSGTENIRSNEQFF. CDR3 nucleotide sequence: TGTGCCACCAGTGATTCGGGGACAGAAAACATTAGAAGCAATGAGCAGTTCTTC.

This chain joins TRBV9 and TRBJ1-3; perhaps TRBD1 as D (6 bases). The CDR3 covers 17 residues. V was cut by 3 bases and J by 3 bases, with 19 bases left in between. Looked up from germline, CDR1 is SGDLS and CDR2 is YYNGEE. In nucleotides, the CDR3 is TGTGCCAGCAGCGCGAGAGGGGGGGAGTTGCTTGGAAACACCATATATTTT. This gives the protein CASSARGGELLGNTIYF.

CDR3 sequence: CASSKTESSYNEQFF. CDR3 bases: TGTGCCAGTAGTAAGACAGAGAGCTCCTACAATGAGCAGTTCTTC. The chain combines TRBV19 with TRBJ2-1; tentative D call: TRBD1 (5 bases). CDR1 is LNHDA and CDR2 is SQIVND in the germline V gene (reference sequence). CDR3 length: 15 residues. V was shortened by 4 bases and J by 0 bases, with 10 bases between the two germline ends.

This clone was seen a handful of times. The V gene is TRBV9, the J gene TRBJ1-2, with TRBD1 as a possible D gene (5 bases). The germline V gene encodes CDR1 SGDLS and CDR2 YYNGEE. Between the trimmed V and J ends, which lost 0 bases and 5 bases, there was a span of 14 bases. The CDR3 is made up of 15 amino acids. The CDR3 bases are TGTGCCAGCAGCGTAGGGGGCTACTGGGAATATGGCTACACCTTC. This sequence encodes CASSVGGYWEYGYTF. Using reference TRBV9 and TRBJ1-2 for the parts outside the CDR3, the full variable domain is DSGVTQTPKHLITATGQRVTLRCSPRSGDLSVYWYQQSLDQGLQFLIQYYNGEERAKGNILERFSAQQFPDLHSELNLSSLELGDSALYFCASSVGGYWEYGYTFGSGTRLTVV.

This clone was counted between two and nine times. The chain uses TRBV7-6 and TRBJ2-3; 14 bases are a match to TRBD2. This CDR3 has 16 amino acids. The V gene end was trimmed by 5 bases and the J gene end by 3 bases; junction bases not matched to a gene: 4. The germline gives CDR1 SGHVS, CDR2 FNYEAQ. CDR3 coding DNA: TGTGCCAGCAGCCAAGGACTAGCGGGGGGTACAGATACGCAGTATTTT. Amino acids: CASSQGLAGGTDTQYF.

The chain couples TRBV5-4 to TRBJ1-6; TRBD1 matches at 9 bases. Germline values: CDR1 SGHNT, CDR2 YYREEE (reference sequence). CDR3 length: 14 amino acids. J gave up 11 bases and V 0 bases, and 3 bases lay outside the gene matches. CDR3 sequence: CASSLGDRDAPLHF. The CDR3 DNA reads as TGTGCCAGCAGCTTGGGGGACAGGGATGCACCCCTCCACTTT.

The rearrangement links TRBV6-5 to TRBJ2-7; 7 bases are shared with TRBD1. The CDR3 is 15 amino acids. The germline V gene encodes CDR1 MNHEY and CDR2 SVGAGI. V lost 6 bases and J lost 4; bases outside the gene matches: 12. CDR3 coding DNA: TGTGCCAGCAGAGGGCCAGGGGGTTTAGTATACGAGCAGTACTTC. This codes for CASRGPGGLVYEQYF.

The V gene is TRBV18, the J gene TRBJ2-1; 8 bases are a match to TRBD2. The CDR3 consists of 18 residues. Per germline, CDR1 KGHSH and CDR2 LQKENI. Losses at the gene ends were 3 bases for V and 1 base for J; bases not matched to a gene: 11. In DNA, the CDR3 is TGTGCCAGCTCACCTGGGGGACTAGTTCAAGAGTCCTACAATGAGCAGTTCTTC. Protein: CASSPGGLVQESYNEQFF.

The sample holds one count of this clone. This chain joins TRBV2 and TRBJ2-7; D gene uncertain. V lost 4 bases to trimming and J lost 4 bases, with 11 bases between them. Germline V lookup: CDR1 SNHLY, CDR2 FYNNEI. This CDR3 comprises 13 residues. CDR3 coding DNA: TGTGCCAGCAGTGTCGAGAAGATGTACGAGCAGTACTTC. Its protein is CASSVEKMYEQYF.

As to this clone: The junction and the germline gene differ at one end; a read error may be behind it. The same CDR3 also results from other DNA sequences found in this sample. The CDR3 nucleotides read TGTGCCAGCTCACAAAAACGGACAGGGGGTGACACCGAAGCTTTCTTT. Translation gives CASSQKRTGGDTEAFF. The chain links TRBV18 to TRBJ1-1, with 10 nucleotides matching TRBD1. This CDR3 is built from 16 residues. Germline CDR1 reads KGHSH; CDR2 reads LQKENI.

The chain employs TRBV27 and TRBJ2-7, with 12 bases that match TRBD2. The germline V gene has CDR1 MNHEY and CDR2 SMNVEV (reference sequence). CDR3 length: 16 residues. The V and J ends lost 5 bases and 3 bases, in that order; junction bases with no gene match: 8. CDR3 loop: CASSPTTSGSHYEQYF. DNA for the CDR3: TGTGCCAGCAGTCCAACGACTAGCGGGAGCCACTACGAGCAGTACTTC.

This clone is a singleton in its sample. The chain employs TRBV7-8 and TRBJ2-7, with 7 bases that match TRBD2. Germline CDR1 SGHVS, CDR2 FQNEAQ. J was trimmed by 2 bases and V by 1 base; bases with no gene match: 5. The CDR3 runs 15 residues. The CDR3 DNA is TGTGCCAGCAGCTTAGTTGCGGGGGAAGCCTACGAGCAGTACTTC. Its protein is CASSLVAGEAYEQYF.

The V call is TRBV4-1, the J call TRBJ2-7; D ambiguous. Trimming took off 1 base at V and 3 bases at J, with 7 bases between the two ends. CDR1 is MGHRA, CDR2 YSYEKL, per germline. CDR3 length: 13 residues. This CDR3 reads CASSQAISYEQYF. As DNA, the CDR3 is TGCGCCAGCAGCCAAGCCATTAGCTACGAGCAGTACTTC.

The V call is TRBV4-1, the J call TRBJ1-1; D is unresolved. The germline V gene encodes CDR1 MGHRA and CDR2 YSYEKL. V gave up 6 bases and J gave up 3 bases, with 11 bases separating them. The CDR3 is made up of 13 amino acids. CDR3 nucleotides: TGCGCCAGCAGAGTCGGGGAATACACTGAAGCTTTCTTT. It yields the protein CASRVGEYTEAFF.

The chain uses TRBV27 and TRBJ2-7, with 7 bases aligning to TRBD2. CDR3 length equals 15 residues. V dropped 7 bases and J dropped 4; count of bases not matched to a gene: 13. Germline lookup yields CDR1 MNHEY and CDR2 SMNVEV (reference sequence). CDR3 loop: CASTAMGEGKYEQYF. The CDR3 region has the DNA TGTGCCAGCACCGCAATGGGGGAGGGGAAGTACGAGCAGTACTTC.

The rearrangement uses TRBV4-1 and TRBJ2-3; 11 positions agree with TRBD2. J gave up 6 bases and V 0 bases, and 8 bases lay outside the gene matches. The CDR3 runs 17 residues. CDR1 and CDR2 (germline): MGHRA, YSYEKL. CDR3 sequence: CASSQEFTSGGRDTQYF. CDR3 bases: TGCGCCAGCAGCCAAGAATTTACTAGCGGGGGAAGGGATACGCAGTATTTT.

The chain uses TRBV18 and TRBJ2-4; D is unclear. The CDR3 extends over 16 amino acids. Germline-derived CDR1 and CDR2 are KGHSH and LQKENI. V was cut by 2 bases and J by 3 bases, with 14 bases left in between. The CDR3 here is CASSPRESPNKNIQYF. CDR3 coding DNA: TGTGCCAGCTCACCAAGAGAAAGTCCCAACAAAAACATTCAGTACTTC. The full variable domain, its missing parts supplied by reference TRBV18 and TRBJ2-4, is NAGVMQNPRHLVRRRGQEARLRCSPMKGHSHVYWYRQLPEEGLKFMVYLQKENIIDESGMPKERFSAEFPKEGPSILRIQQVVRGDSAAYFCASSPRESPNKNIQYFGAGTRLSVL.

V usage is TRBV24-1 and J usage is TRBJ1-2; D is unclear. V gave up 2 bases and J gave up 2 bases, with 5 bases separating them. Germline CDR1 KGHDR, CDR2 SFDVKD. This CDR3 contains 13 residues. CDR3 nucleotide sequence: TGTGCCACCAGTGATTGGAGAAACTATGGCTACACCTTC. It specifies CATSDWRNYGYTF.